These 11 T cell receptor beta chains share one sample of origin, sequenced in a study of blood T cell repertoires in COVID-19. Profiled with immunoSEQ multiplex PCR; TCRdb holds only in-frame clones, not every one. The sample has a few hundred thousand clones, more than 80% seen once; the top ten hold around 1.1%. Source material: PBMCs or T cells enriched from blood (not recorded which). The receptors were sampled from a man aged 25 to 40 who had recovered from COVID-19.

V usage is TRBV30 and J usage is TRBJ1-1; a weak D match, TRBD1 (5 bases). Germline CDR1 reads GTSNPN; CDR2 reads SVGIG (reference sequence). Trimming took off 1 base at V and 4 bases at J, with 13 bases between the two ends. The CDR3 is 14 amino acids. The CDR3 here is CAWSGRGEFTEAFF. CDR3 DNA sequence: TGTGCCTGGAGTGGCCGGGGGGAGTTCACTGAAGCTTTCTTT.

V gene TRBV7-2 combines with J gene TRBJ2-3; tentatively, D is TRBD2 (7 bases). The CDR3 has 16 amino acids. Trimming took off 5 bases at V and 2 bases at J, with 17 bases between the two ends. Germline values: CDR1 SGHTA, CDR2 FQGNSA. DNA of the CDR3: TGTGCCAGCAGCAAAGCGGGGACACCTATCACAGATACGCAGTATTTT. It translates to CASSKAGTPITDTQYF.

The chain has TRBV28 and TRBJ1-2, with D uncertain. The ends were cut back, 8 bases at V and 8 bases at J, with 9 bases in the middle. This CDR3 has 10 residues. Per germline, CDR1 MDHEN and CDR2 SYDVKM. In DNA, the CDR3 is TGTGCCAGCGGAGATGAAGGCTACACCTTC. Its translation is CASGDEGYTF.

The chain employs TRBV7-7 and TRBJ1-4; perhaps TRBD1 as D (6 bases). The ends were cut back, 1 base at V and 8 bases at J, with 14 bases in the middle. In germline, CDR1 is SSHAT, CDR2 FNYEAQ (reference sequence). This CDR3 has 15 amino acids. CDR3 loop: CASSLGTSQGEKLFF. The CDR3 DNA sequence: TGTGCCAGCAGCTTAGGAACCTCCCAGGGGGAAAAACTGTTTTTT.

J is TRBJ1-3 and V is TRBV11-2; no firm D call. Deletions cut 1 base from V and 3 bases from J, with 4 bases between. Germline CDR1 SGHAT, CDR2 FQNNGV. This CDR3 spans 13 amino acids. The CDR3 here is CASSLANGNTIYF. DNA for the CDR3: TGTGCCAGCAGCTTAGCCAATGGAAACACCATATATTTT.

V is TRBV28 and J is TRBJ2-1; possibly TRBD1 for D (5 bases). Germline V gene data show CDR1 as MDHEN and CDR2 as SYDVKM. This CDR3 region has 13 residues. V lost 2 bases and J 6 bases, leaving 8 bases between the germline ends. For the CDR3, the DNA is TGTGCCAGCAGTTTAATGGGGCTCAATGAGCAGTTCTTC. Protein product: CASSLMGLNEQFF. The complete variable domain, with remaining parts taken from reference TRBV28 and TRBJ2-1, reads DVKVTQSSRYLVKRTGEKVFLECVQDMDHENMFWYRQDPGLGLRLIYFSYDVKMKEKGDIPEGYSVSREKKERFSLILESASTNQTSMYLCASSLMGLNEQFFGPGTRLTVL.

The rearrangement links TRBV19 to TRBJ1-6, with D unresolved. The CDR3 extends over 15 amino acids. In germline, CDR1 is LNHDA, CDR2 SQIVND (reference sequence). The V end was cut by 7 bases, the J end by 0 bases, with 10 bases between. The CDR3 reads CASMEQSSYNSPLHF. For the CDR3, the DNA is TGTGCCAGTATGGAGCAGAGCTCCTATAATTCACCCCTCCACTTT.

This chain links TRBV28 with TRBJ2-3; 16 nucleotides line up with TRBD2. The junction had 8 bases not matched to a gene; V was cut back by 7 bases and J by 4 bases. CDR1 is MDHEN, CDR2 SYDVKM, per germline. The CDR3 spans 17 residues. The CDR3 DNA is TGTGCCAGCATCTCCACCGGGACTAGCGGGAGGGCAGATACGCAGTATTTT. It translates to CASISTGTSGRADTQYF.

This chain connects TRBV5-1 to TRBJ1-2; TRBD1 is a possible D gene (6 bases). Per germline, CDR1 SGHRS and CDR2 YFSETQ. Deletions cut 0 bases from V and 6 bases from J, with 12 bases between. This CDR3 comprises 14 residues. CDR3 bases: TGCGCCAGCAGCTTGGAGCAGGGGAGTCATGGCTACACCTTC. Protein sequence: CASSLEQGSHGYTF. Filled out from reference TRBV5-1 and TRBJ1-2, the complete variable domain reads KAGVTQTPRYLIKTRGQQVTLSCSPISGHRSVSWYQQTPGQGLQFLFEYFSETQRNKGNFPGRFSGRQFSNSRSEMNVSTLELGDSALYLCASSLEQGSHGYTFGSGTRLTVV.

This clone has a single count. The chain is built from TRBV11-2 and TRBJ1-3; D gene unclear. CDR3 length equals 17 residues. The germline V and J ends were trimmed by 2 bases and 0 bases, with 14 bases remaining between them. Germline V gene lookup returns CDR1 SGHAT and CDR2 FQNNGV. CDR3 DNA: TGTGCCAGCAGCTTATATCGCGGCACCGACTCTGGAAACACCATATATTTT. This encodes CASSLYRGTDSGNTIYF.

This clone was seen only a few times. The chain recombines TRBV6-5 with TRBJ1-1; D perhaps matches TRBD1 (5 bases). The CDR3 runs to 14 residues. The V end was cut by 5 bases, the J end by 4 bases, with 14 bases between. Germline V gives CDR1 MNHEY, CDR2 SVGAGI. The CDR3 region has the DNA TGTGCCAGCAGTCCACAGACAGTAGCCACTGAAGCTTTCTTT. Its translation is CASSPQTVATEAFF.